The 10 T cell receptor beta chains presented below share a single source sample, sequenced in a study of T-cell memory formation after mild COVID-19. TCRdb re-derived calls from the 5' RACE reads in MiXCR, one entry per CDR3 protein. This sample has 200,000 to 300,000 distinct CDR3 sequences; approximately 15% occur once, and the top ten carry about 2%. The source material was PBMCs or a T cell subset sorted from them (not recorded which). The receptors originated from an adult woman who had mild COVID-19 (a few samples of this study predate the infection). Cell type and time point are not known.

Many counts were recorded for this clonotype. The rearrangement links TRBV5-6 to TRBJ1-1; D not resolved. The ends were cut back, 0 bases at V and 1 base at J, with 7 bases in the middle. This CDR3 is built from 14 residues. The V gene's germline CDR1 is SGHDT and CDR2 YYEEEE. CDR3 amino acids: CASSLGLGNTEAFF. As DNA, the CDR3 is TGTGCCAGCAGCTTGGGTCTTGGGAACACTGAAGCTTTCTTT.

This clonotype came up a few times. The chain is built from TRBV27 and TRBJ2-1, with TRBD2 matching 13 bases. CDR1 is MNHEY, CDR2 SMNVEV, per germline (reference sequence). V gave up 11 bases and J gave up 10 bases; unmatched junction bases: 8. This CDR3 contains 13 residues. This CDR3 reads CASRTSGGREQFF. Written as DNA, the CDR3 is TGTGCCTCGAGGACTAGCGGGGGCCGGGAGCAGTTCTTC.

V gene TRBV14 combines with J gene TRBJ1-4, with D perhaps matching TRBD1 (5 bases). The V gene lost 4 bases and the J gene lost 2 bases, with 11 bases spanning the gap. The CDR3 loop spans 15 amino acids. Germline assignment: CDR1 SGHDN and CDR2 FVKESK. In nucleotides, the CDR3 is TGTGCCAGCAGCCCCAAGGGGATTACTAATGAAAAACTGTTTTTT. It encodes CASSPKGITNEKLFF.

The chain combines TRBV28 with TRBJ1-4; D ambiguous. Per the germline V gene, CDR1 is MDHEN and CDR2 is SYDVKM. This CDR3 spans 12 amino acids. V shed 4 bases and J shed 2 bases, with 2 bases lying between them. The CDR3 DNA is TGTGCCAGCAGTTCGACTAATGAAAAACTGTTTTTT. This translates into CASSSTNEKLFF.

This chain joins TRBV20-1 and TRBJ1-2; D not certain. V was cut by 0 bases and J by 2 bases, with 7 bases left in between. The CDR3 is made up of 13 amino acids. Germline values: CDR1 DFQATT, CDR2 SNEGSKA (reference sequence). CDR3 amino acids: CSARDPANYGYTF. The CDR3 DNA reads as TGCAGTGCTAGAGATCCGGCGAACTATGGCTACACCTTC.

The chain is built from TRBV12-3 or TRBV12-4 and TRBJ1-4; 9 bases match TRBD1. V dropped 5 bases and J dropped 2; count of bases not matched to a gene: 9. The CDR3 is made up of 17 amino acids. The CDR3 region is CASSLKGQGPTNEKLFF. The CDR3 nucleotides read TGTGCCAGCAGTCTCAAGGGACAGGGACCGACTAATGAAAAACTGTTTTTT.

This sequence joins TRBV12-3 or TRBV12-4 and TRBJ2-1; the D gene is possibly TRBD1 (6 bases). The CDR3 length is 16 residues. Trimming removed 6 bases at V and 3 bases at J, with 18 bases between. The CDR3 protein is CASSIQVGALYNEQFF. CDR3 DNA: TGTGCCAGCAGCATACAGGTGGGGGCTCTCTACAATGAGCAGTTCTTC.

This clonotype has a handful of counts. The CDR3 region is CSARDRVVYTEAFF. For the CDR3, the DNA is TGCAGTGCTAGAGATCGAGTAGTGTACACTGAAGCTTTCTTT. The rearrangement joins TRBV20-1 to TRBJ1-1; no clear D gene. From germline, CDR1 is DFQATT and CDR2 SNEGSKA (reference sequence). V lost 0 bases and J 3 bases, leaving 11 bases between the germline ends. The length of the CDR3 is 14 residues.

J is TRBJ2-5 and V is TRBV7-9, with D hard to call. The CDR3 is 15 residues long. CDR1 and CDR2 (germline): SEHNR, FQNEAQ (reference sequence). V was cut by 5 bases and J by 5 bases, with 18 bases left in between. The CDR3 spells CASSPTSLHAETQYF. As DNA, the CDR3 is TGTGCCAGCAGCCCGACCTCATTACACGCGGAGACCCAGTACTTC.

CDR3 in amino acids: CSASTGTGGYDEQFF. CDR3 coding DNA: TGCAGTGCTAGTACCGGGACAGGGGGCTATGATGAGCAGTTCTTC. J is TRBJ2-1 and V is TRBV20-1; TRBD1 matches at 12 bases. Looked up from germline, CDR1 is DFQATT and CDR2 is SNEGSKA (reference sequence). The V and J ends lost 3 bases and 8 bases, in that order; junction bases with no gene match: 8. CDR3 length equals 15 residues.